This T cell receptor beta chain was retrieved from a study of tumor T cells in aggressive B-cell lymphoma. Trimming took off 11 bases at V and 2 bases at J, with 15 bases between the two ends. This CDR3 contains 14 residues. CDR1 SEHNR and CDR2 FQNEAQ come from the germline V gene (reference sequence). The data were produced by immunoSEQ multiplex PCR, yet TCRdb's version contains in-frame clones alone and is incomplete. The table shows 6,500 to 9,500 clones, with 82% occurring only once. The sequencing sample was made of tumor tissue. The clonotype comes from an adult with diffuse large B cell lymphoma. This chain joins TRBV7-9 and TRBJ2-2; D unclear. CDR3 sequence (DNA): TGTGCCGGTTCTAGTCTTCTTAACACCGGGGAGCTGTTTTTT. It yields the protein CAGSSLLNTGELFF.